The rows below give T cell receptor beta chains drawn from one sample of a study of blood T cell repertoires in COVID-19. Produced via immunoSEQ multiplex PCR; TCRdb's table is partial and in-frame only. The table records tens of thousands of clones, more than 75% of them present only once. Input material: peripheral blood. The receptors were gathered from a woman aged 60 to 75 with acute or convalescent COVID-19. The CDR3 runs from the conserved cysteine through the conserved F or W. A D gene is named only where the DNA matches it firmly. Clone sizes are given selectively: once, few, many, or a class where the clone is expanded.

abundance: few; d_gene: TRBD2; v_gene: TRBV4-2; j_gene: TRBJ2-2; CDR3aa: CASSPTSGGTGELFF; CDR3nt: TGTGCCAGCAGCCCGACTAGCGGAGGCACCGGGGAGCTGTTTTTT
abundance: NA; d_gene: NA; v_gene: TRBV6-5; j_gene: TRBJ1-6; CDR3aa: CASSFNPRDSPLHF; CDR3nt: TGTGCCAGCAGTTTTAACCCAAGAGATTCACCCCTCCACTTT
abundance: NA; d_gene: NA; v_gene: TRBV12-3/TRBV12-4; j_gene: TRBJ2-1; CDR3aa: CASSLARGIGQFF; CDR3nt: TGTGCCAGCAGTTTAGCTCGGGGAATCGGGCAGTTCTTC
abundance: NA; d_gene: TRBD2; v_gene: TRBV24-1; j_gene: TRBJ2-2; CDR3aa: CATSDTSGRETGELFF; CDR3nt: TGTGCCACCAGTGATACTAGCGGGAGGGAAACCGGGGAGCTGTTTTTT
abundance: NA; d_gene: NA; v_gene: TRBV27; j_gene: TRBJ1-5; CDR3aa: CASSRNSNQPQHF; CDR3nt: TGTGCCAGCAGTCGTAATAGCAATCAGCCCCAGCATTTT
abundance: once; d_gene: TRBD2; v_gene: TRBV5-4; j_gene: TRBJ2-2; CDR3aa: CASSSKRGYTGELFF; CDR3nt: TGTGCCAGCAGCAGCAAGCGGGGGTACACCGGGGAGCTGTTTTTT
abundance: NA; d_gene: TRBD2; v_gene: TRBV20-1; j_gene: TRBJ2-3; CDR3aa: CSASGVSGSDVDTQYF; CDR3nt: TGCAGTGCTAGTGGGGTTAGCGGGAGTGACGTAGATACGCAGTATTTT
abundance: NA; d_gene: TRBD1; v_gene: TRBV20-1; j_gene: TRBJ1-5; CDR3aa: CSASHRGFNQPQHF; CDR3nt: TGCAGTGCTAGTCACAGGGGGTTCAATCAGCCCCAGCATTTT
abundance: NA; d_gene: TRBD1; v_gene: TRBV5-1; j_gene: TRBJ2-3; CDR3aa: CASSLERTGGGTDTQYF; CDR3nt: TGCGCCAGCAGCTTGGAGAGGACAGGGGGAGGCACAGATACGCAGTATTTT
abundance: NA; d_gene: TRBD1; v_gene: TRBV19; j_gene: TRBJ2-3; CDR3aa: CASSARQGVNTQYF; CDR3nt: TGTGCCAGTAGTGCCCGACAGGGGGTGAATACGCAGTATTTT
abundance: once; d_gene: NA; v_gene: TRBV18; j_gene: TRBJ1-1; CDR3aa: CASSLQGTGNTEAFF; CDR3nt: TGTGCCAGCTCACTACAGGGAACGGGGAACACTGAAGCTTTCTTT
abundance: NA; d_gene: NA; v_gene: TRBV28; j_gene: TRBJ1-6; CDR3aa: CASSLHQGSSPLHF; CDR3nt: TGTGCCAGCAGTCTCCATCAGGGTTCTTCACCCCTCCACTTT
abundance: NA; d_gene: NA; v_gene: TRBV24-1; j_gene: TRBJ1-2; CDR3aa: CATSDGISYGYTF; CDR3nt: TGTGCCACCAGTGACGGGATTTCCTATGGCTACACCTTC
abundance: few; d_gene: NA; v_gene: TRBV10-3; j_gene: TRBJ1-5; CDR3aa: CAITWGDRRSDQPQHF; CDR3nt: TGTGCCATCACATGGGGGGACCGCCGGTCGGATCAGCCCCAGCATTTT
abundance: NA; d_gene: TRBD1; v_gene: TRBV6-5; j_gene: TRBJ1-2; CDR3aa: CASSYSSSGGYGYTF; CDR3nt: TGTGCCAGCAGTTACTCTTCCTCAGGGGGCTATGGCTACACCTTC
abundance: NA; d_gene: TRBD1; v_gene: TRBV29-1; j_gene: TRBJ1-2; CDR3aa: CSVGTGNGYTF; CDR3nt: TGCAGCGTCGGGACAGGAAACGGCTACACCTTC
abundance: NA; d_gene: TRBD2; v_gene: TRBV5-1; j_gene: TRBJ2-1; CDR3aa: CASSLWRTTSGRSSYNEQFF; CDR3nt: TGCGCCAGCAGCCTGTGGAGGACGACTAGCGGGAGGAGCTCCTACAATGAGCAGTTCTTC
abundance: NA; d_gene: TRBD2; v_gene: TRBV4-3; j_gene: TRBJ2-1; CDR3aa: CASSQDGGGLAGGKQFF; CDR3nt: TGCGCCAGCAGCCAAGACGGGGGGGGACTAGCGGGAGGTAAGCAGTTCTTC
abundance: NA; d_gene: NA; v_gene: TRBV28; j_gene: TRBJ1-3; CDR3aa: CASSTQGTYSGNTIYF; CDR3nt: TGTGCCAGCAGTACACAAGGGACATACTCTGGAAACACCATATATTTT
abundance: NA; d_gene: NA; v_gene: TRBV4-1; j_gene: TRBJ1-5; CDR3aa: CASSQEWGQNQPQHF; CDR3nt: TGCGCCAGCAGCCAAGAATGGGGCCAGAATCAGCCCCAGCATTTT
abundance: NA; d_gene: TRBD2; v_gene: TRBV29-1; j_gene: TRBJ2-1; CDR3aa: CSVAASGGSDEQFF; CDR3nt: TGCAGCGTTGCGGCTAGCGGGGGGTCGGATGAGCAGTTCTTC
abundance: once; d_gene: TRBD1; v_gene: TRBV5-6; j_gene: TRBJ1-2; CDR3aa: CASIGPGQGYGYTF; CDR3nt: TGTGCCAGCATCGGCCCGGGACAGGGTTATGGCTACACCTTC
abundance: NA; d_gene: NA; v_gene: TRBV19; j_gene: TRBJ1-3; CDR3aa: CASRLDRSSGNTIYF; CDR3nt: TGTGCCAGCCGACTCGACCGGAGCTCTGGAAACACCATATATTTT
abundance: NA; d_gene: NA; v_gene: TRBV29-1; j_gene: TRBJ1-2; CDR3aa: CSVEGGAIYGYTF; CDR3nt: TGCAGCGTTGAAGGGGGCGCGATCTATGGCTACACCTTC
abundance: NA; d_gene: TRBD1; v_gene: TRBV7-2; j_gene: TRBJ1-2; CDR3aa: CASRGGTGLNYGYTF; CDR3nt: TGTGCCAGCAGAGGGGGGACAGGCCTTAACTATGGCTACACCTTC
abundance: NA; d_gene: TRBD2; v_gene: TRBV28; j_gene: TRBJ2-1; CDR3aa: CASSLSGGANEQFF; CDR3nt: TGTGCCAGCAGCCTTAGCGGGGGGGCCAATGAGCAGTTCTTC
abundance: NA; d_gene: NA; v_gene: TRBV6-5; j_gene: TRBJ1-2; CDR3aa: CASRFGLDLYGYTF; CDR3nt: TGTGCCAGCAGGTTTGGACTGGACCTCTATGGCTACACCTTC